The clone carrying this T cell receptor beta chain has ten or more counts. The CDR3 sequence is 15 residues long. Germline V gene lookup returns CDR1 SGHRS and CDR2 YFSETQ. The trim removed 3 bases at V and 1 base at J, leaving 6 bases unmatched. This specimen belongs to a study of T-cell reconstitution after alpha-beta-depleted transplantation in children. Unique molecular identifiers were incorporated when the TCRbeta library was constructed. TCRdb ran MiXCR on the PCR reads and lists one entry per CDR3 protein. The table lists about 120,000 distinct CDR3 sequences, about a tenth of them singletons, with 8% in the top ten.

Sample: PBMCs from the stem cell graft donor, taken from the stem cell graft. This receptor was identified in a human donor who donated a stem cell graft to a child with acute lymphoblastic leukemia. V and J are TRBV5-1 and TRBJ2-5, with 7 bases lining up with TRBD1. Written as DNA, the CDR3 is TGCGCCAGCAGCTACCCGGACAGGCTCCAAGAGACCCAGTACTTC. Residues: CASSYPDRLQETQYF. The full variable domain, in which reference TRBV5-1 and TRBJ2-5 provide the parts outside the CDR3, is KAGVTQTPRYLIKTRGQQVTLSCSPISGHRSVSWYQQTPGQGLQFLFEYFSETQRNKGNFPGRFSGRQFSNSRSEMNVSTLELGDSALYLCASSYPDRLQETQYFGPGTRLLVL.